The sequence of this T cell receptor (beta chain) was determined in a study of T cell responses to AZD1222 COVID-19 vaccine. The V end was cut by 0 bases, the J end by 6 bases, with 12 bases between. The CDR3 covers 14 residues. The germline V gene has CDR1 SGDLS and CDR2 YYNGEE. The method was immunoSEQ multiplex PCR; TCRdb's version includes in-frame clones alone and lacks a portion of them. The sample has 120,000 to 150,000 clones; about 90% are singletons. The source is an adult who received the MenACWY meningococcal vaccine as a control. The material sequenced was peripheral blood, taken 28 days after the second dose of the MenACWY control vaccine. V and J are TRBV9 and TRBJ2-5; D could derive from TRBD1 or TRBD2 (6 bases each). The CDR3 DNA reads as TGTGCCAGCAGCGTAGCTATGGGGGGCCAGACCCAGTACTTC. This gives the protein CASSVAMGGQTQYF.